Below are 4 T cell receptor beta chains sequenced from a single sample in a study of blood T cell repertoires in COVID-19. Clones were read by immunoSEQ multiplex PCR, and TCRdb kept only the in-frame ones, dropping some. The data contain tens of thousands of clones, 79% of them singletons. Sample: peripheral blood. The receptors were sampled from a man between 60 and 75 years old with active or convalescent COVID-19.

The chain joins TRBV7-6 to TRBJ1-5; 7 nucleotides line up with TRBD1. The CDR3 is 12 amino acids. From germline, CDR1 is SGHVS and CDR2 FNYEAQ. V lost 8 bases, J lost 5 bases, and 3 bases stayed unmatched. Written as DNA, the CDR3 is TGTGCCAGCGGGACAGCAGATCAGCCCCAGCATTTT. It translates to CASGTADQPQHF.

The genes are TRBV25-1 and TRBJ1-1; maybe TRBD1 (6 bases). The CDR3 loop spans 15 amino acids. Germline V gives CDR1 MGHDK, CDR2 SYGVNS. Trimming left V 4 bases short and J 1 base short, with 13 bases between. In DNA form, the CDR3 reads TGTGCCAGCAGTGGATCAGGGGAATCGAACACTGAAGCTTTCTTT. This sequence encodes CASSGSGESNTEAFF.

The rearrangement joins TRBV28 to TRBJ1-2; 10 nucleotides align to TRBD1. Trimming cost V 5 bases and J 7 bases; bases outside gene matches: 7. Germline V gives CDR1 MDHEN, CDR2 SYDVKM. The CDR3 is 14 residues long. As DNA, the CDR3 is TGTGCCAGCAGTGACAGACAGGGGGCGATTGGCTACACCTTC. Protein product: CASSDRQGAIGYTF.

This clone turned up a few times. V usage is TRBV6-5 and J usage is TRBJ2-3; maybe TRBD1 (6 bases). The CDR3 length is 14 residues. Germline V CDR1 and CDR2: MNHEY, SVGAGI. V lost 8 bases to trimming and J lost 1 base, with 13 bases between them. CDR3 residues: CASSIPGGTDTQYF. CDR3 coding DNA: TGTGCCAGCTCTATCCCAGGGGGCACAGATACGCAGTATTTT.